The present TCR beta chain was sequenced within a study of blood T cell repertoires in COVID-19. The wider study: The United States, Italy and Spain provided the acute and convalescent COVID-19 samples. In each case, the material was cDNA or gDNA derived from T cells, B-cell-depleted T cells, or PBMCs.

As originally analysed: Scientists estimated how many nucleated cells there were by amplifying reference gene primers. Produced via immunoSEQ multiplex PCR; TCRdb's table is partial and in-frame only. From that table come the V and J calls and clone size; the DNA was used to work out D and trimming. The table records tens of thousands of clones, around 81% of them present only once. The sample was peripheral blood. The sequence was obtained from a human donor in a cohort sampled during active COVID-19.

This CDR3 is CASSFDNPSSYNEQFF. The CDR3 DNA sequence: TGCGCCAGCAGCTTCGATAATCCTAGCTCCTACAATGAGCAGTTCTTC. The chain is built from TRBV5-1 and TRBJ2-1; D gene ambiguous. Germline values: CDR1 SGHRS, CDR2 YFSETQ. CDR3 size: 16 residues. Trimming pared 2 bases from V and 0 bases from J, leaving 12 bases between.